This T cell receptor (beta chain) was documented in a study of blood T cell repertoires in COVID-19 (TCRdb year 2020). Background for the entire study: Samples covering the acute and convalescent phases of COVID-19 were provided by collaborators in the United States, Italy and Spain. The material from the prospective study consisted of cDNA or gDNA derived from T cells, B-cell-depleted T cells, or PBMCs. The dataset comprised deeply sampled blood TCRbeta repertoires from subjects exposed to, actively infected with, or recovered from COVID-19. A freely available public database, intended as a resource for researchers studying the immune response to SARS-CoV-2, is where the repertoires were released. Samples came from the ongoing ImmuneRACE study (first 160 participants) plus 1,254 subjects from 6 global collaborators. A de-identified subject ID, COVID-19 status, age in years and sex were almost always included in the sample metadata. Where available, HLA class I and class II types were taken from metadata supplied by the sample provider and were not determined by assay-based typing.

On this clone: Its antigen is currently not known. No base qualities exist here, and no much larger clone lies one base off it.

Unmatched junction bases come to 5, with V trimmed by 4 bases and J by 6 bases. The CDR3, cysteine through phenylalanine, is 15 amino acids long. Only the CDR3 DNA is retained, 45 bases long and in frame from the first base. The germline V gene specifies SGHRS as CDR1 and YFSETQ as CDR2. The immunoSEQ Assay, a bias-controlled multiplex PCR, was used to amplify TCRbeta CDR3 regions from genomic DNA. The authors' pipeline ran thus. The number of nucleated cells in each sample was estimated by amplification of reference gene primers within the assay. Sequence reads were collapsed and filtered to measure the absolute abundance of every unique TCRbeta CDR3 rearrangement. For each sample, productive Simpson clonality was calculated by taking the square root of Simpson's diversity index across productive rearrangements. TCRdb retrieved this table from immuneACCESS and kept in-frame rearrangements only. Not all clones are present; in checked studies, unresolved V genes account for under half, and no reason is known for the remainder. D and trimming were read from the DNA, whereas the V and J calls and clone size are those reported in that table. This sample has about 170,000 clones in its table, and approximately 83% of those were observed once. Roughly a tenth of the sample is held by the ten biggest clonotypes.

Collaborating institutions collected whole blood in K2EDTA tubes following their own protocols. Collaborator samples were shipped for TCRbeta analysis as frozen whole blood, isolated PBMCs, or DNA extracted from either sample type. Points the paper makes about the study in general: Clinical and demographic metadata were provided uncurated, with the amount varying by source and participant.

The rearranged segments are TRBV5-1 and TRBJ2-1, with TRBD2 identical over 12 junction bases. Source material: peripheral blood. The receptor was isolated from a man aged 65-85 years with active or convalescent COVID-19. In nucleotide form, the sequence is TGCGCCAGCAGCCTGACTAGCGGGAGTGTCAATGAGCAGTTCTTC. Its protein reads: CASSLTSGSVNEQFF.